This record looks at one T cell receptor (beta chain) sequence and its context. Germline assignment: CDR1 MNHEY and CDR2 SVGAGI. This CDR3 has 14 amino acids. V lost 6 bases, J lost 3 bases, and 11 bases lay in between. Clones were sequenced by immunoSEQ multiplex PCR, and TCRdb holds only the in-frame ones, with some missing. The sample lists 65,000 to 95,000 clones, around 90% seen once, with about 6.7% in the top ten. The data were obtained in a study of blood T cell repertoires in COVID-19. Sequences were obtained from peripheral blood. V and J are TRBV6-5 and TRBJ1-4; TRBD1 is a possible D gene (6 bases). The receptor was isolated from a man aged 65-85 years with acute or convalescent COVID-19. CDR3 protein: CASSRTASNEKLFF. The CDR3 nucleotides read TGTGCCAGCAGCCGGACAGCTTCTAATGAAAAACTGTTTTTT.